This T cell receptor (beta chain) was profiled in a study of cytomegalovirus exposure and HLA in healthy donors. Points from the study as a whole: Roughly uniform sequencing depth across donors was assumed, possibly incorrectly.

This CDR3 has 15 residues. Germline-derived CDR1 and CDR2 are SGHTA and FQGNSA. V lost 1 base and J lost 1, with 8 bases in between. The PCR contained 60 Vbeta and 13 Jbeta primers. Some clones are missing from TCRdb's copy, which holds only in-frame ones; the method was immunoSEQ multiplex PCR. The specimen's table records 130,000 to 150,000 clones. All donors participated as healthy donors of bone marrow. About this clone: Its antigen is unidentified.

The V gene is TRBV7-2, the J gene TRBJ1-5; tentatively, D is TRBD1 (5 bases). The material sequenced was PBMCs. This TCR came from a male donor in good health and CMV-seronegative. CDR3 loop: CASSLGPGSNQPQHF. For the CDR3, the DNA is TGTGCCAGCAGCTTAGGCCCAGGGAGCAATCAGCCCCAGCATTTT.